This T cell receptor beta chain was sequenced in a study of relationships among human T cell subsets. Study-level findings and limits: Many CDR3s were shared across Th1, Th2 and regulatory subsets. Across seven subsets, gene usage, CDR3 length and N-additions did not differ significantly. Over 55% of CD8+ cytotoxic sequences were in clones over 100 reads; regulatory and Th2 had few.

Pooled CD4+ and CD8+ T cells were bead-selected with anti-CD45RA to get naive and transitional cells. T cell subsets were isolated with antibody-coated magnetic beads. The T cell receptor alpha and beta CDR3 regions were amplified from mRNA by semiquantitative ARM-PCR. ARM-PCR used tagged nested gene-specific primers, then communal superprimers for exponential amplification. TCRdb re-called the multiplex PCR reads with MiXCR, one entry per CDR3 protein. Counted here are 7,000 to 9,500 distinct CDR3 sequences, under 70% occurring once; the ten biggest clones make up 52%. Concerning this clonotype: Antigen: not known.

V shed 3 bases and J 6 bases; nucleotides not matched to a gene: 11. The CDR3 sequence is 18 residues long. Germline V gene sequence: CDR1 MNHEY, CDR2 SMNVEV (reference sequence). The sequence was collected from a middle-aged man in good health. The V and J genes are TRBV27 and TRBJ2-1, with 13 positions matching TRBD2. Specimen: naive and transitional (CD45RA+) T cells sorted from blood. The CDR3 loop is CASSFYLRLAGGGNEQFF. DNA for the CDR3: TGTGCCAGCAGTTTTTACTTAAGACTAGCGGGGGGAGGCAATGAGCAGTTCTTC.